The entry that follows covers one TCR beta chain sequence. This sample stems from a study of neoadjuvant anti-PD-1 for oral cavity cancer. Study in general: Patients mostly received three to four biweekly nivolumab doses at 3 mg/kg before surgery. Non-progressing patients received a fourth nivolumab dose near day 43, then surgery on days 50-56.

PBMCs were not maintained or expanded in culture before analysis. Blood libraries mostly used roughly 500 ng genomic DNA, six replicates each. The data were produced by immunoSEQ multiplex PCR, yet TCRdb's version contains in-frame clones alone and is incomplete. The sample lists around 62,000 clones; around 85% were seen once. CDR1 is SSHAT and CDR2 is FNYEAQ in the germline V gene (reference sequence). CDR3 length: 16 amino acids. V dropped 5 bases and J dropped 5; count of bases not matched to a gene: 7. The sequencing used PBMCs, collected before nivolumab (anti-PD-1) treatment. The chain joins TRBV7-7 to TRBJ2-2; TRBD1 agrees at 11 bases. This sequence originates from a person aged 35-80 years with oral cavity squamous cell carcinoma. CDR3 DNA: TGTGCCAGCAGCCCTCTCGGGACAGGGGGTACCGGGGAGCTGTTTTTT. Translation: CASSPLGTGGTGELFF. Looking up the rest from reference TRBV7-7 and TRBJ2-2 gives the full variable domain: GAGVSQSPRYKVTKRGQDVTLRCDPISSHATLYWYQQALGQGPEFLTYFNYEAQPDKSGLPSDRFSAERPEGSISTLTIQRTEQRDSAMYRCASSPLGTGGTGELFFGEGSRLTVL.